This T cell receptor (beta chain) was captured by sequencing in a study of early T cells in non-severe SARS-CoV-2 infection. Background on the study: The chains were unpaired, and the sequenced material was bulk RNA from unsorted whole blood.

This clonotype was recorded many times. One entry per CDR3 protein results from TCRdb running MiXCR on the 5' RACE reads. There are tens of thousands of distinct CDR3 sequences in the sample; almost 5.5% occur only once, and 5% to 5.5% lies in the top ten. This CDR3 is 14 amino acids long. Germline V gene data show CDR1 as MNHEY and CDR2 as SMNVEV (reference sequence). With 8 bases removed from V and 0 bases from J, the gap between germline ends came to 10 bases. This specimen was whole blood, taken at baseline. The chain uses TRBV27 and TRBJ2-2, with no clear D. The sequence came from an adult who was a healthcare worker with PCR-confirmed SARS-CoV-2 infection or an uninfected control (not recorded which). For the CDR3, the DNA is TGTGCCAGCTTGTCAGAAACGAACACCGGGGAGCTGTTTTTT. It is translated as CASLSETNTGELFF.